This T cell receptor (beta chain) originates from a study of blood T cell repertoires in COVID-19. Study-wide context: Samples of COVID-19 (acute and convalescent) were obtained from the United States, Italy and Spain. Sources were T cells, B-cell-depleted T cells, or PBMCs; the material itself was cDNA or gDNA.

Original handling: Researchers report that nucleated cell counts were estimated from reference gene primer amplification. Sequenced by immunoSEQ multiplex PCR; TCRdb stores in-frame clones only, minus some. V and J calls and clone size follow that table, whereas D and trimming were derived from the DNA. The profile covers about 300,000 clones, with around 90% appearing a single time and roughly 1.3% taken by the ten largest. Losses at the gene ends were 2 bases for V and 7 bases for J; bases not matched to a gene: 4. The CDR3 has 14 amino acids. Looked up from germline, CDR1 is SGDLS and CDR2 is YYNGEE.

Sequencing input: peripheral blood. The rearrangement uses TRBV9 and TRBJ2-1; the match to TRBD2 covers 9 bases. This TCR came from a man between 65 and 80 years old with acute or convalescent COVID-19. The CDR3, as DNA: TGTGCCAGCAGCGTGGAGGGACTAGCTAATGAGCAGTTCTTC. It specifies CASSVEGLANEQFF. Together with reference TRBV9 and TRBJ2-1, the CDR3 gives the full variable domain: DSGVTQTPKHLITATGQRVTLRCSPRSGDLSVYWYQQSLDQGLQFLIQYYNGEERAKGNILERFSAQQFPDLHSELNLSSLELGDSALYFCASSVEGLANEQFFGPGTRLTVL.